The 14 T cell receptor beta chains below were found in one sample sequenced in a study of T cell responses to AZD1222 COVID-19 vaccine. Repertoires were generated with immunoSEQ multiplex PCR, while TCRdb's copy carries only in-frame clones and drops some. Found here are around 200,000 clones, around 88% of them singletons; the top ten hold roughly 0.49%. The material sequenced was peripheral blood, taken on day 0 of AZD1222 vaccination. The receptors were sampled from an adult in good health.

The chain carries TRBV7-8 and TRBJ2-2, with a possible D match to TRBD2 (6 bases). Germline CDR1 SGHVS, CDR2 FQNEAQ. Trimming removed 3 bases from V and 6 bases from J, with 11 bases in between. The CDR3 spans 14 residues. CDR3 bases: TGTGCCAGCAGCTTCACTCGACTAGCCGGGGAGCTGTTTTTT. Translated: CASSFTRLAGELFF.

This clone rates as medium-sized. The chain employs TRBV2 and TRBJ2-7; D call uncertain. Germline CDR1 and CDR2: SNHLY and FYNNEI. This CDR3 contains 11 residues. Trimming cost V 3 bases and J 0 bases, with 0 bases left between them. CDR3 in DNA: TGTGCCAGCAGTGACTCCTACGAGCAGTACTTC. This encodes CASSDSYEQYF.

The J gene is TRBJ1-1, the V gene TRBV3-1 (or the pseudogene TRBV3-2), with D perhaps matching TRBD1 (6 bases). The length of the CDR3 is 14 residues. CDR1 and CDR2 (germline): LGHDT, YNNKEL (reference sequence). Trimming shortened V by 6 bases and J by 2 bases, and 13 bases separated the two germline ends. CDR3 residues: CASRPGGQNTEAFF. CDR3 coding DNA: TGTGCCAGCAGACCCGGGGGGCAAAACACTGAAGCTTTCTTT.

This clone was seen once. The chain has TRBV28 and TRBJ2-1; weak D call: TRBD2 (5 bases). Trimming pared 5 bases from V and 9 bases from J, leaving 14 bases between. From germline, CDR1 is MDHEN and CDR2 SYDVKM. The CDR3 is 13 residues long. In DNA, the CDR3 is TGTGCCAGCAGTCCCCAACCCCGGGGTGAGCAGTTCTTC. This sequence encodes CASSPQPRGEQFF.

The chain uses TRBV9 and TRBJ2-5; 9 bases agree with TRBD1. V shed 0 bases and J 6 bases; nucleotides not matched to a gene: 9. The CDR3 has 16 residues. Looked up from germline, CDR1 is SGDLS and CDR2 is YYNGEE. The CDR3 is CASSVATDRGGQTQYF. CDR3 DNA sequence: TGTGCCAGCAGCGTAGCTACGGACAGGGGCGGACAGACCCAGTACTTC.

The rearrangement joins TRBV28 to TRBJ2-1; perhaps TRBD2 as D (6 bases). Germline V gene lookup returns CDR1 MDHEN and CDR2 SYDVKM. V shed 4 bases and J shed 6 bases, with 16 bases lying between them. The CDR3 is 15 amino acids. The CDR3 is CASSWRAGLGNEQFF. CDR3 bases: TGTGCCAGCAGTTGGAGGGCGGGCCTAGGCAATGAGCAGTTCTTC.

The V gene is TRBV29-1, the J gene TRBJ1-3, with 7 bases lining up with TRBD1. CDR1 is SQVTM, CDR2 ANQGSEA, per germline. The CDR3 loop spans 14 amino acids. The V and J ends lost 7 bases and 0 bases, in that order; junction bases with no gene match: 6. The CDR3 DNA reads TGCAGCGCCTTGACAGGGAACTCTGGAAACACCATATATTTT. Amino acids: CSALTGNSGNTIYF.

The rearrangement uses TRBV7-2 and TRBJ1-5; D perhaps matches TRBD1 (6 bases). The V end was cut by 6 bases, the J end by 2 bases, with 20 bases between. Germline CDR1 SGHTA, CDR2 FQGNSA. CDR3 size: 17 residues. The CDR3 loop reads CASSPGTSFWGNQPQHF. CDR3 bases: TGTGCCAGCAGTCCCGGGACAAGCTTTTGGGGCAATCAGCCCCAGCATTTT. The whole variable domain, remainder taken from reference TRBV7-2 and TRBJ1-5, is GAGVSQSPSNKVTEKGKDVELRCDPISGHTALYWYRQSLGQGLEFLIYFQGNSAPDKSGLPSDRFSAERTGGSVSTLTIQRTQQEDSAVYLCASSPGTSFWGNQPQHFGDGTRLSIL.

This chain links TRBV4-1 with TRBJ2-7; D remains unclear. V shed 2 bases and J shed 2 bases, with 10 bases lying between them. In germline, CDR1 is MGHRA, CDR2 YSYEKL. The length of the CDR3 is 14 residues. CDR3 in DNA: TGCGCCAGCAGCCAAACAAACGATCCCTACGAGCAGTACTTC. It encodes CASSQTNDPYEQYF.

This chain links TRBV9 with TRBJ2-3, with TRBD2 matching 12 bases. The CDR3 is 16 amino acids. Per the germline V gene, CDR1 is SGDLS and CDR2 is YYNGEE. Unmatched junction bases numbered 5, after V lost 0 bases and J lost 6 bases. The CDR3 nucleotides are TGTGCCAGCAGCGTAGAACTAGCGGGAGGAGACGATACGCAGTATTTT. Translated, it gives CASSVELAGGDDTQYF.

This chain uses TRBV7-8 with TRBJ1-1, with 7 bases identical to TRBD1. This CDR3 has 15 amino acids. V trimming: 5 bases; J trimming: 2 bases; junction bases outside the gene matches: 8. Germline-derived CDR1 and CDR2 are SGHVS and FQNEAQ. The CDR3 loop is CASSRPTGANTEAFF. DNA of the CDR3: TGTGCCAGCAGCCGTCCCACAGGGGCTAACACTGAAGCTTTCTTT.

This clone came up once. CDR3 bases: TGTGCCAGCAGTCCCGCGGGACAGTCTGGAAACACCATATATTTT. It translates to CASSPAGQSGNTIYF. The chain joins TRBV7-9 to TRBJ1-3; 7 positions match TRBD1. In germline, CDR1 is SEHNR, CDR2 FQNEAQ (reference sequence). V lost 6 bases to trimming and J lost 1 base; unmatched junction nucleotides: 6. The CDR3 is made up of 15 amino acids.

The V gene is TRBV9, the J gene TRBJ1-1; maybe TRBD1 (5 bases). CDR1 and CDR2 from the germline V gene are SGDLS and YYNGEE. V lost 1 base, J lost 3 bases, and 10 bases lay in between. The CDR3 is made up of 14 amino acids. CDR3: CASSVLGADTEAFF. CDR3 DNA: TGTGCCAGCAGCGTACTCGGGGCCGACACTGAAGCTTTCTTT.

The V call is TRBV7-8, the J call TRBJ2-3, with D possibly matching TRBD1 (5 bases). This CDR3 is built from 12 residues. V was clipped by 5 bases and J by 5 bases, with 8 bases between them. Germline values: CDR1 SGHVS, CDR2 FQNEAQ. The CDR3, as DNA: TGTGCCAGCAGCCTGGGGCGAGATACGCAGTATTTT. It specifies CASSLGRDTQYF.